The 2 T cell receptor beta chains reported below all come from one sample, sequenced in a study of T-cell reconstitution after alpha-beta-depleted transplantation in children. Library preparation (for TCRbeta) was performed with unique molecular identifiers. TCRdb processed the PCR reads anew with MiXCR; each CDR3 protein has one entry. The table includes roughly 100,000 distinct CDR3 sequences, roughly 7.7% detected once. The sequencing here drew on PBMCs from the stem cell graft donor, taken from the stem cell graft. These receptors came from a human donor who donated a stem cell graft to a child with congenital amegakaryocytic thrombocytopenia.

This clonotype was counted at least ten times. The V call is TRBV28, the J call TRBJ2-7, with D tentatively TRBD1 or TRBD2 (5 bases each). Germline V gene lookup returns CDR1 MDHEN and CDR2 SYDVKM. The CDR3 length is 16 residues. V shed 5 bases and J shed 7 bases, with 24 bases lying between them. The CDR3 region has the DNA TGTGCCAGCAGTCCCACCGGGGCGGGCCGGGAAGGAGAGCAGTACTTC. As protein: CASSPTGAGREGEQYF.

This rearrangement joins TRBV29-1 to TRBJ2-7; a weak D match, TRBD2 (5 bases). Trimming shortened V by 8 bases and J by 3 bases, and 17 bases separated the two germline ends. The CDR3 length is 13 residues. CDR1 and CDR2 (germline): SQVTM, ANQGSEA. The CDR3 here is CSITGRGVYEQYF. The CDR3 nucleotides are TGCAGCATCACTGGACGGGGTGTCTACGAGCAGTACTTC.